Below are 14 T cell receptor beta chains sequenced from a single sample in a study of T cell responses to AZD1222 COVID-19 vaccine. The data were produced by immunoSEQ multiplex PCR, yet TCRdb's version contains in-frame clones alone and is incomplete. The data contain approximately 79,000 clones, over 80% of them singletons. This sample comprised peripheral blood, obtained on day 0 of AZD1222 vaccination. The source of these receptors is an adult in good health.

The chain uses TRBV15 and TRBJ1-4; D perhaps matches TRBD1 (5 bases). The CDR3 is 16 residues long. Trimming stripped 1 base from V and 8 bases from J, with 17 bases between. Germline V CDR1 and CDR2: LNHNV, YYDKDF (reference sequence). The DNA of the CDR3 is TGTGCCACCAGCAGAGGGAGTTCAGGGAGTTTAGAAAAACTGTTTTTT. Encoded protein: CATSRGSSGSLEKLFF.

The chain recombines TRBV7-2 with TRBJ2-7; D is unclear. CDR1 and CDR2 from the germline V gene are SGHTA and FQGNSA. This CDR3 contains 15 residues. The ends were cut back, 2 bases at V and 1 base at J, with 12 bases in the middle. CDR3 DNA sequence: TGTGCCAGCAGCTTATATCTTGATCGGTCCTACGAGCAGTACTTC. This gives the protein CASSLYLDRSYEQYF.

The V call is TRBV6-5, the J call TRBJ1-6; weak D call: TRBD1 (5 bases). Germline CDR1 is MNHEY and CDR2 is SVGAGI. There are 15 residues in the CDR3. The V gene lost 10 bases and the J gene lost 10 bases, with 23 bases spanning the gap. The CDR3 sequence: CATPGPWGSGSPLHF. The CDR3 DNA is TGTGCCACCCCCGGTCCCTGGGGCTCAGGGTCACCCCTCCACTTT.

V is TRBV10-3 and J is TRBJ1-2; perhaps TRBD1 as D (6 bases). CDR3 length: 15 amino acids. Germline CDR1 reads ENHRY; CDR2 reads SYGVKD. V was clipped by 3 bases and J by 2 bases, with 13 bases between them. CDR3 amino acids: CAISDPIDRNYGYTF. CDR3 in DNA: TGTGCCATCAGTGACCCCATAGACAGGAACTATGGCTACACCTTC.

CDR3 DNA sequence: TGTGCCAGTAGTATGGCGGGAATAATCTACGAGCAGTACTTC. Translating it yields CASSMAGIIYEQYF. V is TRBV19 and J is TRBJ2-7; weak D call: TRBD2 (6 bases). The germline V and J ends were trimmed by 3 bases and 3 bases, with 12 bases remaining between them. Looked up from germline, CDR1 is LNHDA and CDR2 is SQIVND (reference sequence). The CDR3 runs 14 residues.

This sequence joins TRBV28 and TRBJ2-4; perhaps TRBD1 as D (6 bases). V was shortened by 3 bases and J by 5 bases, with 8 bases between the two germline ends. In germline, CDR1 is MDHEN, CDR2 SYDVKM. The CDR3 runs 13 residues. CDR3 sequence (DNA): TGTGCCAGCAGTTTGGCAGGGGAAAACATTCAGTACTTC. Its protein product is CASSLAGENIQYF.

The V call is TRBV10-3, the J call TRBJ1-1; tentatively, D is TRBD1 (6 bases). Trimming shortened V by 3 bases and J by 7 bases, and 15 bases separated the two germline ends. Germline loops: CDR1 ENHRY, CDR2 SYGVKD. This CDR3 has 14 amino acids. This CDR3 reads CAISERGDGYEAFF. The CDR3 DNA follows: TGTGCCATCAGTGAAAGGGGGGATGGTTATGAAGCTTTCTTT.

The chain combines TRBV11-2 with TRBJ1-2; D ambiguous. CDR3 size: 14 residues. The V end was cut by 6 bases, the J end by 4 bases, with 15 bases between. The germline gives CDR1 SGHAT, CDR2 FQNNGV. The CDR3 region is CASSLSPQSYGYTF. The CDR3 nucleotides are TGTGCCAGCAGTTTATCCCCACAGAGCTATGGCTACACCTTC.

This chain joins TRBV18 and TRBJ2-5; TRBD2 agrees at 9 bases. CDR3 length: 14 residues. V gave up 5 bases and J gave up 1 base; unmatched junction bases: 2. The germline gives CDR1 KGHSH, CDR2 LQKENI. The chain's CDR3 is CASSKTSGQETQYF. CDR3 in DNA: TGTGCCAGCTCAAAGACTAGCGGCCAAGAGACCCAGTACTTC.

The chain couples TRBV4-2 to TRBJ2-3, with 7 bases matching TRBD2. The CDR3 loop spans 17 amino acids. Germline assignment: CDR1 LGHNA and CDR2 YNFKEQ. J gave up 4 bases and V 2 bases, and 12 bases lay outside the gene matches. The CDR3 loop reads CASSQNPVIGRADTQYF. In nucleotides, the CDR3 is TGTGCCAGCAGCCAAAACCCCGTTATAGGGAGGGCAGATACGCAGTATTTT.

The chain combines TRBV25-1 with TRBJ2-1; no clear D. The germline gives CDR1 MGHDK, CDR2 SYGVNS. This CDR3 region has 9 residues. Trimming shortened V by 3 bases and J by 13 bases, and 4 bases separated the two germline ends. The CDR3 spells CASSENQFF. DNA for the CDR3: TGTGCCAGCAGTGAGAACCAGTTCTTC. The full variable domain, rest sourced from reference TRBV25-1 and TRBJ2-1, is EADIYQTPRYLVIGTGKKITLECSQTMGHDKMYWYQQDPGMELHLIHYSYGVNSTEKGDLSSESTVSRIRTEHFPLTLESARPSHTSQYLCASSENQFFGPGTRLTVL.

The count of this clone is one. CDR3 protein: CASSLERKGYGTEHYGYTF. The CDR3 bases are TGCGCCAGCAGCTTGGAAAGGAAAGGGTATGGGACCGAACACTATGGCTACACCTTC. The J gene is TRBJ1-2, the V gene TRBV5-1; weak D call: TRBD1 (5 bases). V was clipped by 0 bases and J by 3 bases, with 24 bases between them. Germline assignment: CDR1 SGHRS and CDR2 YFSETQ. CDR3 size: 19 residues.

J is TRBJ1-1 and V is TRBV6-2 or TRBV6-3; 9 nucleotides agree with TRBD1. This CDR3 contains 12 residues. J was trimmed by 6 bases and V by 4 bases; bases with no gene match: 0. Germline V lookup: CDR1 MNHEY, CDR2 SVGEGT. The CDR3 here is CASSWTGAEAFF. The CDR3 nucleotides read TGTGCCAGCAGTTGGACAGGGGCTGAAGCTTTCTTT.

This clone was detected a few times. This chain joins TRBV12-3 or TRBV12-4 and TRBJ1-6; D gene uncertain. The CDR3 is made up of 13 amino acids. V shed 6 bases and J shed 4 bases, with 7 bases lying between them. Here the CDR3 reads CASRDLYNSPLHF. DNA for the CDR3: TGTGCCAGCAGGGACTTATATAATTCACCCCTCCACTTT.